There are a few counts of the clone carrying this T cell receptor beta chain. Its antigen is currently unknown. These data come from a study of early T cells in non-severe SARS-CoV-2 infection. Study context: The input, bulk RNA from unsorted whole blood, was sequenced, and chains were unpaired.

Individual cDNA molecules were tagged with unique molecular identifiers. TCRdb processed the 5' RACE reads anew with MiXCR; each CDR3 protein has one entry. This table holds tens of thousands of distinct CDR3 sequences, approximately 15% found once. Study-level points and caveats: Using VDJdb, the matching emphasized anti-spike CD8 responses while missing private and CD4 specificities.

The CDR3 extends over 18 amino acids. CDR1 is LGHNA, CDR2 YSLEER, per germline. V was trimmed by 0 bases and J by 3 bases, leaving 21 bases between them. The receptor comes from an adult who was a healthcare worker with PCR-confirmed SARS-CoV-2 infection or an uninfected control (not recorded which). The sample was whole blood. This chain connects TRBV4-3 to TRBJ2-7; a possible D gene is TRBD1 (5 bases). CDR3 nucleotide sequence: TGCGCCAGCAGCCAAGATAGTTTAAGGGGTCAGAACTTCTACGAGCAGTACTTC. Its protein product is CASSQDSLRGQNFYEQYF.